The subject of this entry is one T cell receptor beta chain. Its antigen is unknown. The PCR had 60 Vbeta and 13 Jbeta primers. The data were produced by immunoSEQ multiplex PCR, yet TCRdb's version contains in-frame clones alone and is incomplete. Of approximately 200,000 clones listed, nearly 80% are singletons. The data stem from a study of cytomegalovirus exposure and HLA in healthy donors. Study-wide points: The study flagged 150 to 200 TCR beta chains as cytomegalovirus-associated. The sole available immune exposure information was CMV serostatus. Using the classifier, cytomegalovirus status was reportedly diagnosed with high specificity and sensitivity.

Germline V gene sequence: CDR1 LNHDA, CDR2 SQIVND (reference sequence). Trimming pared 8 bases from V and 5 bases from J, leaving 12 bases between. The CDR3 extends over 13 amino acids. What was sequenced was PBMCs. The chain couples TRBV19 to TRBJ2-2; D is perhaps TRBD2 (6 bases). The source of this sequence is a woman between 25 and 40 years old in good health and CMV-seropositive. Written as DNA, the CDR3 is TGTGCCAGTGGCGGGATATTGACCGGGGAGCTGTTTTTT. It is translated as CASGGILTGELFF.